The following is a T cell receptor beta chain sequence with its context. What it binds is not known. CDR1 and CDR2 from the germline V gene are LNHDA and SQIVND (reference sequence). The V gene end was trimmed by 5 bases and the J gene end by 9 bases; junction bases not matched to a gene: 6. This CDR3 comprises 13 residues. The data were obtained in a study of CD8+CD57+ T cells in acquired aplastic anemia. Points from the study as a whole: Sharing between patients and controls was observed for around 30 CD8+ CDR3 sequences.

All sequencing subjects had displayed CD8+CD57+ cell expansion on flow cytometry. The patients all had a severe acquired aplastic anemia diagnosis. Genomic DNA, the template, was used for profiling of the TCR beta VDJ and CDR3. MiXCR, run by TCRdb on the reads, gives a single entry per CDR3 protein. There are 450,000 to 550,000 distinct CDR3 sequences in the sample; approximately 32% occur only once, and around 0.82% lies in the top ten. The clonotype comes from a human donor with aplastic anemia. Specimen: sorted CD4+, CD8+, or CD8+CD57+ T cells (not recorded which) from PBMCs. The J gene is TRBJ1-5, the V gene TRBV19, with 8 positions matching TRBD1. The DNA of the CDR3 is TGTGCCAGTAGTCAACAGGGGGACCCGCCCCAGCATTTT. Encoded protein: CASSQQGDPPQHF.